This T cell receptor beta chain was recorded in a study of blood T cell repertoires in COVID-19. Study information: The study drew acute and convalescent COVID-19 samples from the United States, Italy and Spain. The cDNA or gDNA used as material had been derived from T cells, B-cell-depleted T cells, or PBMCs.

V dropped 2 bases and J dropped 0 bases, with 6 bases sitting between them. Germline CDR1 is SGHRS and CDR2 is YFSETQ. The CDR3 covers 14 residues. How the authors handled the data: Reference gene primer amplification in the assay estimated nucleated cell counts. Profiling relied on immunoSEQ multiplex PCR, and the TCRdb table lists in-frame clones only, not all of them. V, J and clone size are taken as reported in that table, and D and trimming were inferred from the DNA itself. The repertoire has 140,000 or so clones, more than 60% of them found once; the top ten carry 1.9%. This clone has just a few counts. Other DNA sequences in the sample encode the same CDR3.

Sequenced sample: peripheral blood. The source of this sequence is an older woman with acute or convalescent COVID-19. V usage is TRBV5-1 and J usage is TRBJ2-1; D is perhaps TRBD1 (5 bases). CDR3 in amino acids: CASSLGASYNEQFF. In nucleotides, the CDR3 is TGCGCCAGCAGCTTAGGGGCCTCCTACAATGAGCAGTTCTTC.